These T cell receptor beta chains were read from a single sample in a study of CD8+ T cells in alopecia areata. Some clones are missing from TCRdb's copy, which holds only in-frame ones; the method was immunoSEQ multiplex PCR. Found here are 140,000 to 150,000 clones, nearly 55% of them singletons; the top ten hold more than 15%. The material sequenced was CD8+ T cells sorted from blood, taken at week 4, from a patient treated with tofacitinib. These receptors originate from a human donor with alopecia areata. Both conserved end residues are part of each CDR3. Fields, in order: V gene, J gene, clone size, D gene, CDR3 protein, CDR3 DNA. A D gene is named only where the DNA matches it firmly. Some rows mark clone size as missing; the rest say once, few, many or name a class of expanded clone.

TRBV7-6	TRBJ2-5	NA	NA	CASSLGVADQETQYF	TGTGCCAGCAGCTTAGGGGTAGCGGACCAAGAGACCCAGTACTTC
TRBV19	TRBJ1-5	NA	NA	CASIGVRGSNQPQHF	TGTGCCAGTATAGGGGTCCGGGGCAGCAATCAGCCCCAGCATTTT
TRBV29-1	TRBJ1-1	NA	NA	CSVVGTEAFF	TGCAGCGTTGTGGGTACTGAAGCTTTCTTT
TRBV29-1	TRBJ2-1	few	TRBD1	CSVEGDRGTYNEQFF	TGCAGCGTTGAAGGGGACAGGGGAACCTACAATGAGCAGTTCTTC
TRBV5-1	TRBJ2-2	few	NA	CASSSLLTLTGELFF	TGCGCCAGCAGCTCCCTACTGACACTCACCGGGGAGCTGTTTTTT
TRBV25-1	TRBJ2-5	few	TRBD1	CASSEPGQAERFQETQYF	TGTGCCAGCAGTGAACCAGGACAGGCGGAACGATTTCAAGAGACCCAGTACTTC
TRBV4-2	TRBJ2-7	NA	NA	CASSQEGPGLGEQYF	TGTGCCAGCAGCCAAGAGGGACCGGGTTTAGGCGAGCAGTACTTC
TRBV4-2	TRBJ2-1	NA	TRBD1	CASSLQGELVSYNEQFF	TGTGCCAGCAGCCTACAGGGGGAACTAGTATCATACAATGAGCAGTTCTTC
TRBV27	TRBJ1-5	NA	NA	CASGIGGASQPQHF	TGTGCCAGCGGAATTGGGGGGGCTTCGCAGCCCCAGCATTTT
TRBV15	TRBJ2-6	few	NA	CATSRDETSGVSGANVLTF	TGTGCCACCAGCAGAGATGAAACTTCAGGGGTCTCTGGGGCCAACGTCCTGACTTTC
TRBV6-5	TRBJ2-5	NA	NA	CASTRDELGETQYF	TGTGCCAGCACCAGGGACGAGTTAGGGGAGACCCAGTACTTC
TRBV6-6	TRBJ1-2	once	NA	CASSDFEGGDGYTF	TGTGCCAGCAGTGATTTCGAGGGCGGCGATGGCTACACCTTC
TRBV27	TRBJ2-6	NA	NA	CASSPYNSGANVLTF	TGTGCCAGCAGCCCGTACAACTCTGGGGCCAACGTCCTGACTTTC
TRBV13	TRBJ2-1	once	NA	CASSYAWGENEQFF	TGTGCCAGCAGCTACGCCTGGGGGGAAAATGAGCAGTTCTTC
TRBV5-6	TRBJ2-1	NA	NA	CASSLDSYNEQFF	TGTGCCAGCAGCTTGGACAGCTACAATGAGCAGTTCTTC
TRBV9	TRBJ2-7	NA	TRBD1	CASSVGGQGYEQYF	TGTGCCAGCAGCGTAGGAGGACAGGGTTACGAGCAGTACTTC
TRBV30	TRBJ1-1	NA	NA	CAWSSERGEAFF	TGTGCCTGGAGTTCGGAGAGGGGTGAAGCTTTCTTT
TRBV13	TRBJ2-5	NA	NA	CASSSSGTAQETQYF	TGTGCCAGCAGCTCCTCCGGGACGGCTCAAGAGACCCAGTACTTC
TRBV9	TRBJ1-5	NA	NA	CASSAGLNQPQHF	TGTGCCAGCAGCGCGGGGCTCAATCAGCCCCAGCATTTT
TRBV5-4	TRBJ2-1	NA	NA	CASSLGVHRGEQFF	TGTGCCAGCAGCTTGGGGGTCCATCGTGGTGAGCAGTTCTTC
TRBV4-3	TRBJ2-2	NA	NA	CASSQEGGRGTGELFF	TGCGCCAGCAGCCAAGAGGGGGGAAGGGGCACCGGGGAGCTGTTTTTT
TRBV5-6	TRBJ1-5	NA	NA	CASSLGRLGNQPQHF	TGTGCCAGCAGCCTCGGACGGTTAGGAAATCAGCCCCAGCATTTT
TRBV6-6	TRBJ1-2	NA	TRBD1	CAISSTGRCGYTF	TGTGCCATCAGTTCGACAGGGCGTTGTGGCTACACCTTC
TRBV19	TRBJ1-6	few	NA	CASSSFPGQLDSPLHF	TGTGCCAGTAGTTCCTTCCCCGGACAATTAGATTCACCCCTCCACTTT
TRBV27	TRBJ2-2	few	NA	CASSLNTGELFF	TGTGCCAGCAGTTTGAACACCGGGGAGCTGTTTTTT
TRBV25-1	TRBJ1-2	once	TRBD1	CASSASGQRLNYGYTF	TGTGCCAGCAGCGCATCGGGACAGAGACTTAACTATGGCTACACCTTC
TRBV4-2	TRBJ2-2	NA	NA	CASSQGSWVEGDTGELFF	TGTGCCAGCAGCCAAGGGTCATGGGTGGAGGGGGACACCGGGGAGCTGTTTTTT
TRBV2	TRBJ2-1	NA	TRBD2	CASSERAGGNNEQFF	TGTGCCAGCAGTGAAAGAGCGGGGGGAAACAATGAGCAGTTCTTC
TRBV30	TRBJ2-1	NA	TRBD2	CAWRDPFVMGSGGPTYNEQFF	TGTGCCTGGAGAGACCCCTTTGTCATGGGAAGCGGGGGCCCTACCTACAATGAGCAGTTCTTC
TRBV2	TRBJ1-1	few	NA	CASSPDTPEAFF	TGTGCCAGCAGCCCGGACACGCCTGAAGCTTTCTTT
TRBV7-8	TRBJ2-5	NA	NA	CASSTHLPVSGETQYF	TGTGCCAGCAGCACGCACCTCCCGGTTTCCGGAGAGACCCAGTACTTC
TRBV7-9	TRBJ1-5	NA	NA	CASSLEVGQESQPQHF	TGTGCCAGCAGCTTAGAAGTTGGTCAAGAAAGTCAGCCCCAGCATTTT